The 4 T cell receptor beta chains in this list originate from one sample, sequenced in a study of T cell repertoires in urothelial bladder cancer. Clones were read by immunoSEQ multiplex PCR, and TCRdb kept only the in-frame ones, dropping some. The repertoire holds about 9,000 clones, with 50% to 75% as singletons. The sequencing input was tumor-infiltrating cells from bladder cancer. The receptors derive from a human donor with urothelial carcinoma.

The CDR3 loop is CASSPNGTDTGELFF. The DNA for the CDR3 is TGTGCCAGCAGTCCGAACGGGACCGATACCGGGGAGCTGTTTTTT. The chain joins TRBV6-4 to TRBJ2-2, with D possibly called TRBD1 or TRBD2 (5 bases each). V was cut by 5 bases and J by 5 bases, with 15 bases left in between. CDR3 length: 15 residues. The germline gives CDR1 MRHNA, CDR2 SNTAGT.

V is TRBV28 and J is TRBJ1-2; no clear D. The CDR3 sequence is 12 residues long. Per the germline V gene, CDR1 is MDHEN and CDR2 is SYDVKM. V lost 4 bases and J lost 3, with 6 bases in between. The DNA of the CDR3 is TGTGCCAGCAGTTATAAGGACTATGGCTACACCTTC. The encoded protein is CASSYKDYGYTF.

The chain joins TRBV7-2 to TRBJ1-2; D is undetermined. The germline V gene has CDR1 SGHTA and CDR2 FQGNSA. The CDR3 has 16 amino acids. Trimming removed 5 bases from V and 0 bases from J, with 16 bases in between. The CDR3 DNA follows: TGTGCCAGCAGCCCCCAAGAGAGCCGGCCTAACTATGGCTACACCTTC. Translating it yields CASSPQESRPNYGYTF. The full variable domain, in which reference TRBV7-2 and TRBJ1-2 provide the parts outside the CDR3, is GAGVSQSPSNKVTEKGKDVELRCDPISGHTALYWYRQSLGQGLEFLIYFQGNSAPDKSGLPSDRFSAERTGGSVSTLTIQRTQQEDSAVYLCASSPQESRPNYGYTFGSGTRLTVV.

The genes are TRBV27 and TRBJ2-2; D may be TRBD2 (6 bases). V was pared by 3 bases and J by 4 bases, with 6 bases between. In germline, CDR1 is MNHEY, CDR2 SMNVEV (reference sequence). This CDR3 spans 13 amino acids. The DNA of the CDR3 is TGTGCCAGCAGTTTGGGGGGCACCGGGGAGCTGTTTTTT. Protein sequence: CASSLGGTGELFF.